These T cell receptor beta chains were read from a single sample in a study of blood T cells in healthy people across ages. In TCRdb, the 5' RACE reads were re-called with MiXCR into one record per CDR3 protein. The profile shows roughly 1,500,000 distinct CDR3 sequences, roughly 40% of them singletons. What was sequenced was blood. These TCRs come from a woman younger than 30 in good health. CDR3s include the opening cysteine and the closing phenylalanine or tryptophan. Size is omitted from some rows. Given values are once, few, many or a class for expanded clones.

V,size,CDR3
TRBV5-1,.,CASSPGGSGANYGYTF
TRBV7-2,.,CASSPRASGVARETQYF
TRBV28,once,CASSLGWDHSYEQYF
TRBV3-1,.,CASSQDGDRGPYGYTF
TRBV3-1,few,CASTLQANYGYTF
TRBV21-1,.,CATNTQGAGYGYTF
TRBV7-9,.,CASSSPRQVNYGYTF
TRBV12-3/TRBV12-4,.,CASSQATAKNIQYF
TRBV2,.,CASSELAPGTINEQYF
TRBV6-6,once,CASSFPGTPKGYF
TRBV2,.,CATDRISYNEQFF
TRBV27,.,CAGGADYGYTF
TRBV7-6,.,CASSLVVPGQGSYNEQFF
TRBV6-1,.,CASSGQAQIYEQYF
TRBV15,.,CATSRDYSTSDSQETQYF
TRBV29-1,.,CSVEGGAVQNYGYTF
TRBV2,few,CASRPDELLNTF
TRBV28,.,CASSTTGLGSYNSPLHF
TRBV2,.,CASSSRGGEQYF
TRBV18,few,CASSPPSGPSSYEQYF
TRBV10-3,few,CAISEAQGPYGYTF
TRBV6-5,few,CASSPSRGFSYNEQFF
TRBV12-3/TRBV12-4,few,CASGDRGYGTEAFF
TRBV10-3,few,CAISVASGSYNEQFF
TRBV10-3,.,CAISVAGGGADGYTF
TRBV10-3,few,CAISESTRGSGGPNNEQFF
TRBV12-3/TRBV12-4,.,CASSLGLVSGYTF
TRBV4-1,.,CASSQVHMDSYEQYF
TRBV4-1,.,CPSSQGRKNTEAFF
TRBV10-3,few,CAISVGTTAAFF
TRBV6-2/TRBV6-3,few,CASSEGITYNEQFF
TRBV7-2,.,CASSPRENSYNEQFF
TRBV2,.,CASWPGSGEKLFF
TRBV20-1,.,CSARHRRTSGSGEQFF
TRBV18,.,CASSASETLGVEQYF
TRBV11-2,.,CASSSESGTSRTDTQYF
TRBV7-9,few,CASSPAGTGLINEQFF
TRBV2,.,CASSRGLNYGYTF
TRBV5-1,.,CASSLMQQEYF
TRBV2,many,CARGGPSDDYEQYF
TRBV4-2,.,CASSQDLVGREKLFF
TRBV12-3/TRBV12-4,few,CASLRDTINSPLHF
TRBV28,few,CASRQFMEGYTF
TRBV15,.,CATSGPFF
TRBV20-1,.,CSASGDLLSETQYF
TRBV9,.,CASSPGTSGTYERFF
TRBV7-6,.,CASSEFSVSGANVLTF
TRBV12-3/TRBV12-4,few,CASSGEDSPLHF
TRBV12-3/TRBV12-4,.,CASSGQGSYEQFF
TRBV7-8,.,CASSLEAFGSYNEQFF
TRBV12-3/TRBV12-4,.,CASRGLAGQQFF
TRBV7-9,.,CASSPNPGQGQSLNTGELFF
TRBV9,few,CASSAYGGSTDTQYF
TRBV6-5,.,CASSRGALYNEQFF
TRBV4-1,few,CASSQGTGWYEQYF